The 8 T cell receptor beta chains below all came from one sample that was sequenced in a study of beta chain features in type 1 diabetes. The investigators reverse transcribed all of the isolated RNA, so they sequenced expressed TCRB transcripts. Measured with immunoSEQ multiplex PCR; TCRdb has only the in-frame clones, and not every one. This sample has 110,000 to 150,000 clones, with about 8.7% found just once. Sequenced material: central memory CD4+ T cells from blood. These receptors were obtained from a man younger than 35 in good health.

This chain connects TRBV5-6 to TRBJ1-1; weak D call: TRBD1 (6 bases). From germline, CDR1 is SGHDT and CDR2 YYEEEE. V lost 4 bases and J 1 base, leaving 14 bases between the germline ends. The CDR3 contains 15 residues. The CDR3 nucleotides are TGTGCCAGCAGCGGAACAGGGATGCAGAACACTGAAGCTTTCTTT. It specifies CASSGTGMQNTEAFF. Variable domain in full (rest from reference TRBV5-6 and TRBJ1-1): DAGVTQSPTHLIKTRGQQVTLRCSPKSGHDTVSWYQQALGQGPQFIFQYYEEEERQRGNFPDRFSGHQFPNYSSELNVNALLLGDSALYLCASSGTGMQNTEAFFGQGTRLTVV.

The CDR3 sequence: CATHFTGAGANVLTF. CDR3 nucleotides: TGTGCCACCCATTTTACAGGGGCTGGGGCCAACGTCCTGACTTTC. V is TRBV2 and J is TRBJ2-6; TRBD1 matches at 7 bases. V lost 10 bases and J lost 2; bases outside the gene matches: 8. This CDR3 has 15 amino acids. Per the germline V gene, CDR1 is SNHLY and CDR2 is FYNNEI.

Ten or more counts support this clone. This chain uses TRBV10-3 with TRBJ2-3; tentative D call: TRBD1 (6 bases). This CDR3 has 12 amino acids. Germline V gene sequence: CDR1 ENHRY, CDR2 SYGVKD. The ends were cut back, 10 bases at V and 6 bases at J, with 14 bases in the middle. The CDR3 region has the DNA TGTGCCACCAATGACAGGTCGGATACGCAGTATTTT. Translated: CATNDRSDTQYF.

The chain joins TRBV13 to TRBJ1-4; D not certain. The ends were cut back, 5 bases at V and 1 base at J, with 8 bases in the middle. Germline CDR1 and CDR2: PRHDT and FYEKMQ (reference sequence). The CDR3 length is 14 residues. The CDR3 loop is CASSDGRTNEKLFF. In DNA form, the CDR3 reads TGTGCCAGCAGCGATGGGAGAACTAATGAAAAACTGTTTTTT. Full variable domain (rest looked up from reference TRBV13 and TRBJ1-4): AAGVIQSPRHLIKEKRETATLKCYPIPRHDTVYWYQQGPGQDPQFLISFYEKMQSDKGSIPDRFSAQQFSDYHSELNMSSLELGDSALYFCASSDGRTNEKLFFGSGTQLSVL.

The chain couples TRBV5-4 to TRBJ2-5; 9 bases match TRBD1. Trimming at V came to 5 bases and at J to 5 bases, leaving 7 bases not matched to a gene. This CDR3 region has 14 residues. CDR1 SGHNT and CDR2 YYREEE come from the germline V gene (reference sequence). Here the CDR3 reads CASRPGTGRETQYF. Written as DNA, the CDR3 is TGTGCCAGCAGGCCCGGGACAGGGCGCGAGACCCAGTACTTC.

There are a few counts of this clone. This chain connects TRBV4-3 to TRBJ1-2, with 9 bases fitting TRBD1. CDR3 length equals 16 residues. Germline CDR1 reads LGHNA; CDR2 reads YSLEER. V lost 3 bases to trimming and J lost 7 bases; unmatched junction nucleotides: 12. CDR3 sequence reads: CASSQRVQGASFGYTF. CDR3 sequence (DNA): TGCGCCAGCAGCCAGAGGGTACAGGGGGCTTCATTTGGCTACACCTTC.

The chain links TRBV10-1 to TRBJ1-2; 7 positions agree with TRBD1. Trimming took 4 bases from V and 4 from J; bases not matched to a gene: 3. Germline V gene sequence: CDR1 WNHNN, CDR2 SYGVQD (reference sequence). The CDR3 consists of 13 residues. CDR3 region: CASSAGTVYGYTF. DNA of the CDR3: TGCGCCAGCAGTGCCGGGACAGTCTATGGCTACACCTTC.

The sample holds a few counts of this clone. CDR3 protein: CASSLEAGGPISEQFF. CDR3 bases: TGCGCCAGCAGCTTGGAAGCGGGGGGGCCAATCAGTGAGCAGTTCTTC. The chain carries TRBV5-1 and TRBJ2-1; 10 nucleotides match TRBD2. V lost 0 bases to trimming and J lost 9 bases; unmatched junction nucleotides: 9. Germline V gene sequence: CDR1 SGHRS, CDR2 YFSETQ. The CDR3 is 16 amino acids.